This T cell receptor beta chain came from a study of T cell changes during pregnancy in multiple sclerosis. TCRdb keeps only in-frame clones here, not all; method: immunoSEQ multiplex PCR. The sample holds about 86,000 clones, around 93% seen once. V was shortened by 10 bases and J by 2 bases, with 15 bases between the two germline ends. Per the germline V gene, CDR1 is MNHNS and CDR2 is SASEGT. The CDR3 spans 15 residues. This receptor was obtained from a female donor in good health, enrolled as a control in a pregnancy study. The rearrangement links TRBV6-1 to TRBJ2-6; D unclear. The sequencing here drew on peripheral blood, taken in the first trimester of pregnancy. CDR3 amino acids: CATPRLQTGANVLTF. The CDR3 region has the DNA TGTGCCACTCCGCGGCTCCAGACTGGGGCCAACGTCCTGACTTTC.